One and the same sample provided the 27 T cell receptor beta chains below, sequenced in a study of OX40 agonist ivuxolimab in advanced cancers. Sequencing used immunoSEQ multiplex PCR; TCRdb keeps in-frame clones, though not all of them. The sample consists of just under 75,000 clones, 80% to 95% of them appearing once. The sequenced sample was CD4+ or CD8+ T cells sorted from blood, obtained in a trial of the OX40 agonist ivuxolimab. The source is an adult with an advanced solid tumor such as melanoma, head and neck, liver or kidney cancer.

This clone has just a few counts. The DNA of the CDR3 is TGTGCCATCAGGGACTTGGCTCGCAACAATGAGCAGTTCTTC. The encoded protein is CAIRDLARNNEQFF. This chain connects TRBV6-1 to TRBJ2-1, with D tentatively TRBD2 (6 bases). With 10 bases removed from V and 5 bases from J, the gap between germline ends came to 18 bases. Germline V gives CDR1 MNHNS, CDR2 SASEGT. The length of the CDR3 is 14 residues.

V is TRBV29-1 and J is TRBJ1-1; TRBD1 matches at 8 bases. Germline CDR1 reads SQVTM; CDR2 reads ANQGSEA. With V trimmed by 8 bases and J by 1 base, 6 bases remained unmatched. There are 13 residues in the CDR3. This chain's CDR3 is CSSYRGGNTEAFF. The CDR3 DNA sequence: TGCAGCTCGTACAGGGGGGGGAACACTGAAGCTTTCTTT.

This sequence joins TRBV6-6 and TRBJ2-4; 11 nucleotides agree with TRBD1. CDR1 and CDR2 (germline): MNHNY, SVGAGI (reference sequence). The CDR3 length is 14 residues. J was trimmed by 4 bases and V by 6 bases; bases with no gene match: 2. CDR3 sequence: CASRGQGGKNIQYF. The CDR3 DNA follows: TGTGCCAGCAGGGGACAGGGGGGTAAAAACATTCAGTACTTC.

CDR3 loop: CASSYFPTAPNYGYTF. DNA for the CDR3: TGTGCCAGTAGTTACTTTCCGACAGCGCCAAATTATGGCTACACCTTC. The chain combines TRBV19 with TRBJ1-2; the D gene is possibly TRBD1 (5 bases). The germline V gene encodes CDR1 LNHDA and CDR2 SQIVND (reference sequence). This CDR3 spans 16 amino acids. Trimming stripped 5 bases from V and 5 bases from J, with 21 bases between.

The CDR3 DNA sequence: TGTGCCAGCAGCTCCCGGGACAGGGTATTAAGGCAGTTCTTC. As protein: CASSSRDRVLRQFF. The rearrangement uses TRBV7-2 and TRBJ2-1, with 9 bases fitting TRBD1. The ends lost 4 bases at V and 12 bases at J; junction bases unmatched: 10. The CDR3 covers 14 residues. Germline V gives CDR1 SGHTA, CDR2 FQGNSA.

The rearrangement links TRBV27 to TRBJ1-5, with 8 bases aligning to TRBD1. The ends lost 2 bases at V and 6 bases at J; junction bases unmatched: 6. CDR1 and CDR2 (germline): MNHEY, SMNVEV (reference sequence). The CDR3 contains 15 residues. The CDR3 coding sequence is TGTGCCAGCAGTTTAGTCCAGGGGGCAGGTCAGCCCCAGCATTTT. Translated, it gives CASSLVQGAGQPQHF.

The rearrangement joins TRBV7-8 to TRBJ1-1; TRBD1 might be the D (6 bases). The length of the CDR3 is 14 residues. V was trimmed by 5 bases and J by 1 base, leaving 11 bases between them. Germline-derived CDR1 and CDR2 are SGHVS and FQNEAQ. The CDR3 nucleotides are TGTGCCAGCAGCGTACAGGGTCGGAACACTGAAGCTTTCTTT. Its translation is CASSVQGRNTEAFF. Full variable domain (rest looked up from reference TRBV7-8 and TRBJ1-1): GAGVSQSPRYKVAKRGQDVALRCDPISGHVSLFWYQQALGQGPEFLTYFQNEAQLDKSGLPSDRFFAERPEGSVSTLKIQRTQQEDSAVYLCASSVQGRNTEAFFGQGTRLTVV.

The chain combines TRBV6-5 with TRBJ2-7; 8 bases map to TRBD1. The CDR3 sequence is 15 residues long. After removal of 6 bases from V and 2 bases from J, the junction contained 9 bases not matched to a gene. The germline gives CDR1 MNHEY, CDR2 SVGAGI. The CDR3 region has the DNA TGTGCCAGCAGGGCCCCGACAGGGGATACCTACGAGCAGTACTTC. As protein: CASRAPTGDTYEQYF.

The chain employs TRBV10-1 and TRBJ2-5; 14 bases agree with TRBD2. V was clipped by 8 bases and J by 4 bases; unmatched bases: 6. Germline CDR1 reads WNHNN; CDR2 reads SYGVQD (reference sequence). This CDR3 region has 15 residues. CDR3 in DNA: TGCGCCAGCCGACCCGGGACTAGCGGGAGAGAGACCCAGTACTTC. It encodes CASRPGTSGRETQYF.

This clone showed up just once. V gene TRBV18 combines with J gene TRBJ2-7, with 9 bases that match TRBD2. Germline V gene sequence: CDR1 KGHSH, CDR2 LQKENI. J was trimmed by 3 bases and V by 3 bases; bases with no gene match: 6. The CDR3 consists of 15 residues. The CDR3 DNA reads as TGTGCCAGCTCACCCACAGGACTAGCGAGCTACGAGCAGTACTTC. As protein: CASSPTGLASYEQYF.

The rearrangement uses TRBV5-4 and TRBJ2-7; possible D gene TRBD1, 5 bases. The germline V gene has CDR1 SGHNT and CDR2 YYREEE (reference sequence). This CDR3 region has 14 residues. The germline V and J ends were trimmed by 0 bases and 2 bases, with 9 bases remaining between them. CDR3 nucleotide sequence: TGTGCCAGCAGCTTGGAGGGGTACACCTACGAGCAGTACTTC. This encodes CASSLEGYTYEQYF. The complete variable domain, with remaining parts taken from reference TRBV5-4 and TRBJ2-7, reads ETGVTQSPTHLIKTRGQQVTLRCSSQSGHNTVSWYQQALGQGPQFIFQYYREEENGRGNFPPRFSGLQFPNYSSELNVNALELDDSALYLCASSLEGYTYEQYFGPGTRLTVT.

The chain joins TRBV10-3 to TRBJ2-5; 9 nucleotides line up with TRBD1. The J call may be faulty, since TRBJ2-7 better matches the DNA end. The CDR3 has 16 residues. Germline V gene data show CDR1 as ENHRY and CDR2 as SYGVKD. The CDR3 loop reads CAISDISGQGSYEQYF. The CDR3 DNA reads as TGTGCCATCAGTGATATTTCGGGACAGGGCTCCTACGAGCAGTACTTC.

This clone was recorded once. This chain links TRBV7-9 with TRBJ1-4; 7 nucleotides align to TRBD1. Germline assignment: CDR1 SEHNR and CDR2 FQNEAQ (reference sequence). The CDR3 has 17 amino acids. Germline trimming cut 1 base from V and 0 bases from J; bases unmatched to any gene: 5. The CDR3 bases are TGTGCCAGCAGCTTAGGATGGGACAGTTCAACTAATGAAAAACTGTTTTTT. It specifies CASSLGWDSSTNEKLFF.

This rearrangement joins TRBV25-1 to TRBJ1-1, with a possible D match to TRBD1 (6 bases). CDR3 size: 15 residues. Germline assignment: CDR1 MGHDK and CDR2 SYGVNS. The V end lost 6 bases, the J end lost 0 bases, and 14 bases lay between the germline ends. This CDR3 reads CASRRLAGVNTEAFF. CDR3 bases: TGTGCCAGCAGGAGGTTGGCAGGGGTGAACACTGAAGCTTTCTTT.

V is TRBV6-5 and J is TRBJ2-1; 10 bases fit TRBD1. The trim removed 6 bases at V and 12 bases at J, leaving 11 bases unmatched. The CDR3 runs 14 residues. The germline V gene encodes CDR1 MNHEY and CDR2 SVGAGI. This CDR3 reads CASSRGQGGSGQFF. DNA for the CDR3: TGTGCCAGCAGCCGAGGACAGGGGGGGAGTGGGCAGTTCTTC.

V is TRBV12-1 and J is TRBJ2-2. TRBV12-1 is a pseudogene locus. The CDR3 has 12 residues. The DNA of the CDR3 is TGTGCCAGCAGCTTTGTCCCCGGGGAGCTGTTTTTT. This translates into CASSFVPGELFF.

V and J are TRBV6-1 and TRBJ2-5; unclear D gene. CDR1 is MNHNS and CDR2 is SASEGT in the germline V gene. V dropped 2 bases and J dropped 4 bases, with 5 bases sitting between them. The CDR3 has 12 residues. DNA for the CDR3: TGTGCCAGCAGTGAACTGGGAGAGACCCAGTACTTC. Translation gives CASSELGETQYF.

V and J are TRBV10-1 and TRBJ2-1; possibly TRBD2 for D (6 bases). The ends were cut back, 7 bases at V and 9 bases at J, with 19 bases in the middle. This CDR3 is built from 14 residues. Germline values: CDR1 WNHNN, CDR2 SYGVQD (reference sequence). The CDR3, as DNA: TGCGCCAGCACCCCCGGGACTCCGGCTGGTGAGCAGTTCTTC. This sequence encodes CASTPGTPAGEQFF.

The V gene is TRBV7-2, the J gene TRBJ2-3, with unresolved D. Trimming took off 2 bases at V and 1 base at J, with 10 bases between the two ends. From germline, CDR1 is SGHTA and CDR2 FQGNSA. The CDR3 sequence is 15 residues long. The CDR3 loop reads CASSLKASRTDTQYF. CDR3 nucleotides: TGTGCCAGCAGCTTAAAGGCCAGTCGCACAGATACGCAGTATTTT.

Only one count was recorded for this clone. The V call is TRBV6-4, the J call TRBJ2-3, with 10 bases matching TRBD2. CDR1 and CDR2 (germline): MRHNA, SNTAGT. Losses at the gene ends were 5 bases for V and 1 base for J; bases not matched to a gene: 3. The CDR3 is made up of 15 amino acids. DNA for the CDR3: TGTGCCAGCAGTCAAGGACTAGCGGGCACAGATACGCAGTATTTT. This translates into CASSQGLAGTDTQYF.

The chain links TRBV11-3 to TRBJ1-3; no clear D. V gave up 4 bases and J gave up 2 bases, with 3 bases separating them. The length of the CDR3 is 12 residues. The germline V gene has CDR1 SGHNT and CDR2 YENEEA. In DNA form, the CDR3 reads TGTGCCAGCAGCTCCGCTGGAAACACCATATATTTT. Amino acids: CASSSAGNTIYF. Full variable domain (missing parts from reference TRBV11-3 and TRBJ1-3): EAGVVQSPRYKIIEKKQPVAFWCNPISGHNTLYWYLQNLGQGPELLIRYENEEAVDDSQLPKDRFSAERLKGVDSTLKIQPAELGDSAVYLCASSSAGNTIYFGEGSWLTVV.

CDR3 protein: CASSYSGGDWETQYF. In DNA form, the CDR3 reads TGTGCCAGCAGTTACTCTGGGGGGGACTGGGAGACCCAGTACTTC. J is TRBJ2-5 and V is TRBV6-5; 7 positions agree with TRBD2. Germline V gene lookup returns CDR1 MNHEY and CDR2 SVGAGI. V was clipped by 0 bases and J by 5 bases; unmatched bases: 6. This CDR3 comprises 15 residues.

This chain uses TRBV5-1 with TRBJ2-2; no definite D call. Between the trimmed V and J ends, which lost 1 base and 3 bases, there was a span of 13 bases. The CDR3 loop spans 16 amino acids. CDR1 and CDR2 (germline): SGHRS, YFSETQ. This chain's CDR3 is CASSLFPADHTGELFF. In nucleotides, the CDR3 is TGCGCCAGCAGCTTGTTCCCGGCGGATCACACCGGGGAGCTGTTTTTT.

The rearrangement uses TRBV5-1 and TRBJ2-3, with 13 bases identical to TRBD2. The CDR3 loop spans 18 amino acids. Germline trimming cut 5 bases from V and 0 bases from J; bases unmatched to any gene: 9. Germline CDR1 is SGHRS and CDR2 is YFSETQ. The CDR3 spells CASRGLAGSTLSTDTQYF. The CDR3, as DNA: TGCGCCAGCAGGGGACTAGCGGGATCCACCCTTAGCACAGATACGCAGTATTTT. Full variable domain (outside the CDR3, taken from reference TRBV5-1 and TRBJ2-3): KAGVTQTPRYLIKTRGQQVTLSCSPISGHRSVSWYQQTPGQGLQFLFEYFSETQRNKGNFPGRFSGRQFSNSRSEMNVSTLELGDSALYLCASRGLAGSTLSTDTQYFGPGTRLTVL.

The rearrangement links TRBV11-3 to TRBJ2-7; TRBD1 is a possible D gene (5 bases). Germline CDR1 is SGHNT and CDR2 is YENEEA. V shed 1 base and J shed 5 bases, with 12 bases lying between them. The CDR3 is 14 residues long. Written as DNA, the CDR3 is TGTGCCAGCAGCTTAGGCCAGGGTTATAACGAGCAGTACTTC. As protein: CASSLGQGYNEQYF.

The chain combines TRBV5-1 with TRBJ1-1; no clear D. This CDR3 region has 13 residues. Deletions cut 0 bases from V and 0 bases from J, with 3 bases between. From germline, CDR1 is SGHRS and CDR2 YFSETQ. CDR3 DNA: TGCGCCAGCAGCTTGGGGGTGAACACTGAAGCTTTCTTT. The encoded protein is CASSLGVNTEAFF.

The V and J genes are TRBV4-2 and TRBJ1-4; 8 nucleotides line up with TRBD1. The CDR3 is made up of 16 amino acids. Germline trimming cut 1 base from V and 11 bases from J; bases unmatched to any gene: 12. Germline CDR1 and CDR2: LGHNA and YNFKEQ. DNA for the CDR3: TGTGCCAGCAGCCAAGTCAGGGGGCAAGGGGAACCGAAACTGTTTTTT. Its protein is CASSQVRGQGEPKLFF.